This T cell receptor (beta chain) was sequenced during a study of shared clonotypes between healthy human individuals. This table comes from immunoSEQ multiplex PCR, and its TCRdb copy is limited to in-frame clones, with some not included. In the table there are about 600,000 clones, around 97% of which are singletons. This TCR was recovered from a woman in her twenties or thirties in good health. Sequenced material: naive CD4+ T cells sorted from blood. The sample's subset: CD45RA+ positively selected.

CDR3: CASSLAAGQGYEQYF. CDR3 in DNA: TGTGCCAGCAGCTTGGCCGCTGGACAGGGATACGAGCAGTACTTC. This chain connects TRBV5-4 to TRBJ2-7; 8 bases align to TRBD1. Germline V lookup: CDR1 SGHNT, CDR2 YYREEE (reference sequence). CDR3 length: 15 amino acids. V lost 0 bases, J lost 4 bases, and 6 bases stayed unmatched. The entire variable domain, with the rest obtained from reference TRBV5-4 and TRBJ2-7, is as follows: ETGVTQSPTHLIKTRGQQVTLRCSSQSGHNTVSWYQQALGQGPQFIFQYYREEENGRGNFPPRFSGLQFPNYSSELNVNALELDDSALYLCASSLAAGQGYEQYFGPGTRLTVT.